The following is a TCR beta chain sequence with its context. MiXCR, run by TCRdb on the reads, gives a single entry per CDR3 protein. The data contain more than 10,000 distinct CDR3 sequences, about 26% of them seen just once; the ten biggest clones take up 2.2%. This CDR3 region has 16 residues. From germline, CDR1 is MGHDK and CDR2 SYGVNS. V lost 1 base and J lost 5; bases outside the gene matches: 7. The record originates from a study of liver allograft versus peripheral blood T cells. Study details: Recipients' peripheral blood supplied the T cell receptor repertoires against which those in transplanted livers were compared.

This TCR came from a human patient who had a liver transplant. Some of the T cells might come from the graft donor. The rearrangement uses TRBV25-1 and TRBJ1-1; 10 bases are a match to TRBD1. The CDR3 DNA follows: TGTGCCAGCAGTGAATTAGAAGGACAGGGGGGTACTGAAGCTTTCTTT. Translating it yields CASSELEGQGGTEAFF.